Below are 12 T cell receptor beta chains sequenced from a single sample in a study of T cell clonality in common variable immunodeficiency. Profiling relied on immunoSEQ multiplex PCR, and the TCRdb table lists in-frame clones only, not all of them. The data list approximately 30,000 clones, none observed once; 4% to 5.5% falls to the top ten. The sequencing sample was made of peripheral blood mononuclear cells. The receptors here all came from a person aged 18 to 75 in good health.

In its sample, this clone was seen a few times. The CDR3 end falls 3 residues outside the read, so it is completed with the germline J gene. The chain links TRBV30 to TRBJ2-2, with a tentative D call TRBD1 (6 bases). Germline assignment: CDR1 GTSNPN and CDR2 SVGIG (reference sequence). CDR3 length: 10 residues. The sequenced CDR3 bases are TGTGCCCCAGGGGCCTTTCCG. Translation gives CAPGAFP. The CDR3 reads in full as CAPGAFPLFF.

About this clone itself: A much bigger clone sits one base away, suggesting this may be a read error. The sequence runs out 3 residues before the end of the CDR3; the remainder is reconstructed from the germline J gene. V usage is TRBV30 and J usage is TRBJ2-2; a weak D match, TRBD1 (6 bases). CDR3 length: 16 amino acids. The germline CDR1 and CDR2 sequences are GTSNPN and SVGIG (reference sequence). The CDR3 sequence: CAWSVSRTATNEKLFF. The DNA read from the CDR3 is TGTGCCTGGAGTGTATCTCGGACAGCAACTAATGAAAAG.

This clone has a count of ten or more. The CDR3 end is not reached by the read, which stops 3 residues before it; the germline J gene fills it in. V usage is TRBV5-1 and J usage is TRBJ2-5, with a possible D match to TRBD2 (6 bases). Germline values: CDR1 SGHRS, CDR2 YFSETQ. V was pared by 2 bases and J by 5 bases, with 19 bases between. The CDR3 is 16 amino acids. The CDR3 DNA, read in part, is TGCGCCAGCAGCTTTTCACCCTCGGGGGTCCGGGAGACC. Amino acid sequence: CASSFSPSGVRET. The whole CDR3 protein is CASSFSPSGVRETQYF.

There are many counts of this clone. CDR3 region: CAWARLAGEGEQFF. CDR3 bases read: TGTGCCTGGGCCAGACTAGCGGGAGAGGGTGAG. V gene TRBV30 combines with J gene TRBJ2-1; 12 bases are shared with TRBD2. The read falls 3 residues short of the CDR3 end, and the missing part is taken from the germline J gene. The CDR3 loop spans 14 amino acids. Germline assignment: CDR1 GTSNPN and CDR2 SVGIG (reference sequence). With 5 bases clipped from V and 9 bases from J, the junction kept 8 bases outside the gene matches.

This clone was detected many times. The read falls 3 residues short of the CDR3 end, and the missing part is taken from the germline J gene. The chain recombines TRBV14 with TRBJ2-1; TRBD2 might be the D (6 bases). V lost 0 bases and J 3 bases, leaving 12 bases between the germline ends. Germline assignment: CDR1 SGHDN and CDR2 FVKESK. This CDR3 contains 16 residues. The sequenced part of the CDR3 DNA is TGTGCCAGCAGCCAAGAAGGCGGGGATCACTACAATGAG. Its translation is CASSQEGGDHYNE. The CDR3 in its entirety is CASSQEGGDHYNEQFF.

By sample fraction, this clone is medium-sized. Read coverage stops 3 residues before the CDR3 terminus; the germline J gene supplies the remainder. This chain uses TRBV5-1 with TRBJ2-2; TRBD2 agrees at 8 bases. This CDR3 contains 15 residues. The trim removed 5 bases at V and 6 bases at J, leaving 9 bases unmatched. CDR1 and CDR2 (germline): SGHRS, YFSETQ. Incomplete CDR3 DNA: TGCGCCAGCAGTCGGAGCGGGAGATTGGCCGGGGAG. This sequence encodes CASSRSGRLAGE. The full CDR3 is CASSRSGRLAGELFF.

This clone was detected ten times or more. The read terminates 3 residues before the CDR3 end, so the remaining end is supplied by the germline J gene. The chain uses TRBV6-1 and TRBJ2-6, with TRBD1 matching over 11 bases. The CDR3 covers 18 residues. Germline values: CDR1 MNHNS, CDR2 SASEGT. Germline trimming cut 2 bases from V and 4 bases from J; bases unmatched to any gene: 7. The CDR3 sequence: CASSEPRTGGGGANVLTF. The part of the CDR3 DNA that was read is TGTGCCAGCAGTGAACCGCGGACAGGGGGCGGCGGGGCCAACGTC.

This clone was observed at least ten times. The sequence runs out 3 residues before the end of the CDR3; the remainder is reconstructed from the germline J gene. V is TRBV7-9 and J is TRBJ2-6; 8 bases are a match to TRBD1. Germline CDR1 SEHNR, CDR2 FQNEAQ (reference sequence). With 3 bases clipped from V and 10 bases from J, the junction kept 5 bases outside the gene matches. The CDR3 loop spans 14 amino acids. The CDR3 DNA, read in part, is TGTGCCAGCAGCTTTATGGACAGGGTAAACGTC. It is translated as CASSFMDRVNV. The whole CDR3 is CASSFMDRVNVLTF.

This clone was seen many times. The CDR3 extends 3 residues past the end of the read, so its final part is completed from the germline J gene. The J gene is TRBJ2-5, the V gene TRBV30, with 12 nucleotides matching TRBD2. The junction had 7 bases not matched to a gene; V was cut back by 1 base and J by 4 bases. Germline values: CDR1 GTSNPN, CDR2 SVGIG (reference sequence). This CDR3 has 16 amino acids. CDR3 DNA (partial): TGTGCCTGGAGTGGGAGACTAGCGGGAGAGGTAGAGACC. Its translation is CAWSGRLAGEVET. The entire CDR3 sequence reads CAWSGRLAGEVETQYF. Combining the CDR3 with reference TRBV30 and TRBJ2-5 gives the whole variable domain SQTIHQWPATLVQPVGSPLSLECTVEGTSNPNLYWYRQAAGRGLQLLFYSVGIGQISSEVPQNLSASRPQDRQFILSSKKLLLSDSGFYLCAWSGRLAGEVETQYFGPGTRLLVL.

This clone has a count of ten or more. The CDR3 end is not reached by the read, which stops 3 residues before it; the germline J gene fills it in. The chain has TRBV5-6 and TRBJ2-7; D gene uncertain. V lost 2 bases and J lost 0, with 9 bases in between. This CDR3 has 14 amino acids. Germline lookup yields CDR1 SGHDT and CDR2 YYEEEE. CDR3 loop: CASSLQWSSYEQYF. The covered CDR3 bases are TGTGCCAGCAGCTTACAGTGGAGCTCCTACGAG.

This clone appeared many times. Read sequence stops 3 residues before the CDR3 end, and the germline J gene provides the missing end. The chain has TRBV6-1 and TRBJ2-6; 10 bases align to TRBD1. V gave up 2 bases and J gave up 4 bases; unmatched junction bases: 8. Germline assignment: CDR1 MNHNS and CDR2 SASEGT. The CDR3 covers 18 residues. CDR3 bases read: TGTGCCAGCAGTGAAATGGGACAGGGGTTCGGCGGGGCCAACGTC. It specifies CASSEMGQGFGGANV. Given in full, the CDR3 is CASSEMGQGFGGANVLTF.

This clone has at least ten counts. The missing CDR3 end, 3 residues past where the read stops, is filled in from the germline J gene. J is TRBJ1-4 and V is TRBV28; D is perhaps TRBD1 (6 bases). From germline, CDR1 is MDHEN and CDR2 SYDVKM. The CDR3 spans 14 residues. Trimming left V 0 bases short and J 8 bases short, with 10 bases between. The CDR3 region is CASSLWGAGEKLFF. CDR3 DNA, as far as it was read: TGTGCCAGCAGTTTATGGGGGGCAGGGGAAAAA.